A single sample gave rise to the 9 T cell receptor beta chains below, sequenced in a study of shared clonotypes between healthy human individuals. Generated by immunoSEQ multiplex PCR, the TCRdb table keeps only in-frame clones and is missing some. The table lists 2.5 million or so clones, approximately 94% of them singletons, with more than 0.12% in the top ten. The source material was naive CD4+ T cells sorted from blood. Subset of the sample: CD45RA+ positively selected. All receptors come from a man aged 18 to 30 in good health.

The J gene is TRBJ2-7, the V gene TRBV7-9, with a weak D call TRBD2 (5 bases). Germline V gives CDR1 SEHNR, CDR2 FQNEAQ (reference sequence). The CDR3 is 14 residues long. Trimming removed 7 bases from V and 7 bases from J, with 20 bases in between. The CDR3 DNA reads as TGTGCCAGCAAGGCTAGCCCGCAGGATGAAGAGCAGTACTTC. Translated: CASKASPQDEEQYF.

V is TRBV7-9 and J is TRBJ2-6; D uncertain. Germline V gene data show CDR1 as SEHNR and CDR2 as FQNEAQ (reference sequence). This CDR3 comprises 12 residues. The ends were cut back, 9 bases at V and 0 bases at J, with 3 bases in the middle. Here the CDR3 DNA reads TGTGCCAGGCTCTCTGGGGCCAACGTCCTGACTTTC. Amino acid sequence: CARLSGANVLTF.

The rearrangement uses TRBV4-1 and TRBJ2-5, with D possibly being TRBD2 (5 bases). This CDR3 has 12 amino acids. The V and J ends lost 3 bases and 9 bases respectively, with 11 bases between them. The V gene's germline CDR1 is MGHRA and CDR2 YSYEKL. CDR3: CASSQDGLSQYF. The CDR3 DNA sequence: TGCGCCAGCAGCCAGGATGGACTGTCCCAGTACTTC.

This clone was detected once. The CDR3 nucleotides are TGTGCCAGCAGTTCGACCGGGACAGGGAACACCATATATTTT. Protein sequence: CASSSTGTGNTIYF. J is TRBJ1-3 and V is TRBV5-4, with 9 nucleotides matching TRBD1. The germline CDR1 and CDR2 sequences are SGHNT and YYREEE (reference sequence). V shed 5 bases, J shed 7 bases, and the junction held 7 bases outside the gene matches. The CDR3 is 14 residues long.

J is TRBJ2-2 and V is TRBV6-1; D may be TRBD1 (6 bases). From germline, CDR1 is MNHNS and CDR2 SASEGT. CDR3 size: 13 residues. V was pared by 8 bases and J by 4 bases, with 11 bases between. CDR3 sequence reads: CASRLDSTGELFF. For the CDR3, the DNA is TGTGCCAGCCGGCTGGACAGCACCGGGGAGCTGTTTTTT.

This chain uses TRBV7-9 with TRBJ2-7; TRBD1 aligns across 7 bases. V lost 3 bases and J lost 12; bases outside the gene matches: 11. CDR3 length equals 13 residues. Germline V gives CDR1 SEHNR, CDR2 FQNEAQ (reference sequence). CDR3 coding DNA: TGTGCCAGCAGCTTCGAAGCGTCGGGACAGCCGTACTTC. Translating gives CASSFEASGQPYF.

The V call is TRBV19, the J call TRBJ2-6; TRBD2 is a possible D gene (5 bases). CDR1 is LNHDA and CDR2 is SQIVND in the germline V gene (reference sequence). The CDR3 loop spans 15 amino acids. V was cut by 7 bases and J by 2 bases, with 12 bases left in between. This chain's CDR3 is CASTTPGAGANVLTF. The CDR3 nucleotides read TGTGCCAGTACCACGCCCGGGGCTGGGGCCAACGTCCTGACTTTC.

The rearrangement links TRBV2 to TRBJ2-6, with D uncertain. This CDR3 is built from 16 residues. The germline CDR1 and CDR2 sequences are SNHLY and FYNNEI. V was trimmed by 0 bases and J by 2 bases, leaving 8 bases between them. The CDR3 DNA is TGTGCCAGCAGTGAAGCGGGCGGTACTGGGGCCAACGTCCTGACTTTC. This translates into CASSEAGGTGANVLTF.

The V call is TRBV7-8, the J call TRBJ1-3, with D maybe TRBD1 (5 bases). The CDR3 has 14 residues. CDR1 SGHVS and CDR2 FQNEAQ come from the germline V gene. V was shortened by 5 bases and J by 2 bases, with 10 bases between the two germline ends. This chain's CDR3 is CASSEQAPGNTIYF. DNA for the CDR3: TGTGCCAGCAGCGAACAGGCCCCTGGAAACACCATATATTTT.